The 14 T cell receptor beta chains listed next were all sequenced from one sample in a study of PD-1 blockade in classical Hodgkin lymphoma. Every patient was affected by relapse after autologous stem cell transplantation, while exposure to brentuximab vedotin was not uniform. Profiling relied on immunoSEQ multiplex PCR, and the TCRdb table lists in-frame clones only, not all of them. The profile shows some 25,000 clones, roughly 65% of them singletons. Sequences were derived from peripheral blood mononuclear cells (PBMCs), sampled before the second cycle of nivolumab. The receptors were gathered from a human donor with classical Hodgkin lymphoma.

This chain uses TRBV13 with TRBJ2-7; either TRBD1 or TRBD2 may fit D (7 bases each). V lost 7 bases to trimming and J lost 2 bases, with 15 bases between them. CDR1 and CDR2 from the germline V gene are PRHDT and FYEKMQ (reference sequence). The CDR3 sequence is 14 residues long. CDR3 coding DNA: TGTGCCAGCAAATTGGGAGGGGGCCCCTACGAGCAGTACTTC. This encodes CASKLGGGPYEQYF.

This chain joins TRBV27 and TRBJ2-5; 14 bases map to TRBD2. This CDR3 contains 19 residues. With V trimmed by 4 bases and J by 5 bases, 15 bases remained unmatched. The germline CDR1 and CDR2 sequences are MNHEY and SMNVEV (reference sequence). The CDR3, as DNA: TGTGCCAGCAGTTGGGACGGTCGACTAGCGGGGGGGCCTAGGGAGACCCAGTACTTC. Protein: CASSWDGRLAGGPRETQYF.

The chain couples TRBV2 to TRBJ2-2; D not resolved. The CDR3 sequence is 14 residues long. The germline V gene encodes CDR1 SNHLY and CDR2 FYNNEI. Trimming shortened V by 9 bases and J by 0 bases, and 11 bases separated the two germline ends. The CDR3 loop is CARKYLANTGELFF. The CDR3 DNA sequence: TGTGCCAGGAAATATCTGGCGAACACCGGGGAGCTGTTTTTT. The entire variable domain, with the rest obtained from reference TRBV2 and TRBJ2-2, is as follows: EPEVTQTPSHQVTQMGQEVILRCVPISNHLYFYWYRQILGQKVEFLVSFYNNEISEKSEIFDDQFSVERPDGSNFTLKIRSTKLEDSAMYFCARKYLANTGELFFGEGSRLTVL.

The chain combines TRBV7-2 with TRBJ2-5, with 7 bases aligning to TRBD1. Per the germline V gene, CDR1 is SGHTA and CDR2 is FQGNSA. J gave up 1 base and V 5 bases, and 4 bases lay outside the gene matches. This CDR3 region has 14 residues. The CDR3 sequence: CASSGRDSQETQYF. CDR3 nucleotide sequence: TGTGCCAGCAGCGGACGGGACAGCCAAGAGACCCAGTACTTC.

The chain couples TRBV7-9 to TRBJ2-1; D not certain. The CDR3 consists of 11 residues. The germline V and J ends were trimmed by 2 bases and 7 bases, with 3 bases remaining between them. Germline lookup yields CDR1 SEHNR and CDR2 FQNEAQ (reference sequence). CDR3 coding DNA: TGTGCCAGCAGCTTAAGAAATGAGCAGTTCTTC. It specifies CASSLRNEQFF.

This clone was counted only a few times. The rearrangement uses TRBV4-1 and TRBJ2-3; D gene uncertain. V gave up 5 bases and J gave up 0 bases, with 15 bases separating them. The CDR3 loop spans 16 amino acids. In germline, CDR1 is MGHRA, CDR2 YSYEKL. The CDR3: CASSTALYPSTDTQYF. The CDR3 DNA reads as TGCGCCAGCAGCACCGCGTTGTACCCTAGCACAGATACGCAGTATTTT.

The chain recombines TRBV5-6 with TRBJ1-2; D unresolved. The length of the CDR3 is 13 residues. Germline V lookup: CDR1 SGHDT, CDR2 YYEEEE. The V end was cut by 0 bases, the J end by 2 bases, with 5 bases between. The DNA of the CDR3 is TGTGCCAGCAGCTTGGTGGAGAACTATGGCTACACCTTC. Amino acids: CASSLVENYGYTF.

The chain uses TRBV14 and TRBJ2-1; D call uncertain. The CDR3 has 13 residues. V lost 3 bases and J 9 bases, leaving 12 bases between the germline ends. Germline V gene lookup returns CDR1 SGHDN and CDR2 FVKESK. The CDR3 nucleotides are TGTGCCAGCAGCCACGACTTAGAGATTGAGCAGTTCTTC. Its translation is CASSHDLEIEQFF.

The CDR3: CASSWTGGGSYGYTF. The CDR3 DNA reads as TGTGCCAGCAGCTGGACAGGGGGTGGTAGCTATGGCTACACCTTC. The chain links TRBV5-4 to TRBJ1-2; 10 bases fit TRBD1. The CDR3 has 15 amino acids. Per germline, CDR1 SGHNT and CDR2 YYREEE (reference sequence). With 3 bases clipped from V and 4 bases from J, the junction kept 6 bases outside the gene matches.

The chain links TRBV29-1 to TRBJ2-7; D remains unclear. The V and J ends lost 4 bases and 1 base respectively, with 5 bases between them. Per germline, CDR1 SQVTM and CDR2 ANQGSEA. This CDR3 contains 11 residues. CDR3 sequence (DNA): TGCAGCGTTGTAGGGTCCTACGAGCAGTACTTC. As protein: CSVVGSYEQYF.

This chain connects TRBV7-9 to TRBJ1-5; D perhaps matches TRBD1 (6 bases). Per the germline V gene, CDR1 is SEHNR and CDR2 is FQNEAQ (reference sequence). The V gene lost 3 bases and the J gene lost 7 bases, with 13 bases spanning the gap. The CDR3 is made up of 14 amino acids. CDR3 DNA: TGTGCCAGCAGCTTGGGCAGGGGTTCACAGCCCCAGCATTTT. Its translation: CASSLGRGSQPQHF.

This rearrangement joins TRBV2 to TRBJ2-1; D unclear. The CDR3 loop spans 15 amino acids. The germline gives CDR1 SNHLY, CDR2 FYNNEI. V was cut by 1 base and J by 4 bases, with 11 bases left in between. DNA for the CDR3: TGTGCCAGCAGTGAAGATATAGGGCAGTACAATGAGCAGTTCTTC. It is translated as CASSEDIGQYNEQFF.

The DNA of the CDR3 is TGTGCCAGCAGTCTTCTCCCCACGGACACAGATACGCAGTATTTT. It specifies CASSLLPTDTDTQYF. The genes are TRBV27 and TRBJ2-3; no clear D gene. V lost 5 bases and J 2 bases, leaving 14 bases between the germline ends. Germline CDR1 is MNHEY and CDR2 is SMNVEV (reference sequence). This CDR3 is 15 amino acids long.

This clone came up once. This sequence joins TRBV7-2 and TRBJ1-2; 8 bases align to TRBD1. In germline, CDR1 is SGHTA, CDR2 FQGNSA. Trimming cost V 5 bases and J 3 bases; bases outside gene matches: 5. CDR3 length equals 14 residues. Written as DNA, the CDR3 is TGTGCCAGCAGCGTCCTACAGGGGGACTATGGCTACACCTTC. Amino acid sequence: CASSVLQGDYGYTF.